The following is a T cell receptor (beta chain) sequence with its context. These data originate in a study of blood T cell repertoires in COVID-19. Turning to the study itself: The United States, Italy and Spain provided the acute and convalescent COVID-19 samples. PBMCs, B-cell-depleted T cells, or T cells provided the cDNA or gDNA that made up the material.

Under the authors' procedure: Scientists estimated how many nucleated cells there were by amplifying reference gene primers. Measured with immunoSEQ multiplex PCR; TCRdb has only the in-frame clones, and not every one. V, J and clone size reflect that table, while D and trimming were determined from the DNA. The sample holds some 270,000 clones; roughly 86% are singletons and the top ten take about 1.7%. There are 14 residues in the CDR3. The germline CDR1 and CDR2 sequences are KGHDR and SFDVKD. Trimming removed 5 bases from V and 9 bases from J; junction bases left unmatched: 9. What was sequenced was peripheral blood. The clonotype originates from a woman aged 55-75 years who had recovered from COVID-19. The chain is built from TRBV24-1 and TRBJ2-1; 7 bases map to TRBD2. The CDR3 DNA reads TGTGCCACCAGTGTCCGGACTAGGGAGGGTGAGCAGTTCTTC. This codes for CATSVRTREGEQFF.